The clone carrying this T cell receptor (beta chain) was found a few times. Its antigen is not identified. This entry comes from a study of T-cell memory formation after mild COVID-19. The germline CDR1 and CDR2 sequences are LGHDT and YNNKEL (reference sequence). V gave up 5 bases and J gave up 0 bases, with 17 bases separating them. The CDR3 contains 17 residues. Study outcomes and limitations: Mainly CM and EM harbored the contracting CD4+ clones; mainly EMRA harbored the CD8+ ones.

Each CDR3 protein gets one entry after TCRdb re-called the 5' RACE reads with MiXCR. Among over 500,000 distinct CDR3 sequences listed, around a sixth were seen once. Sequenced input: PBMCs or a T cell subset sorted from them (not recorded which). This chain links TRBV3-1 with TRBJ1-3; possibly TRBD1 for D (6 bases). This receptor was identified in an adult woman who had mild COVID-19 (a few samples of this study predate the infection). Cell type and time point are not known. In nucleotides, the CDR3 is TGTGCCAGCAGCTACACCCAGACAGGACGCTCTGGAAACACCATATATTTT. Translated: CASSYTQTGRSGNTIYF.